This T cell receptor beta chain originates from a study of T cells in Graves' hyperthyroidism and ophthalmopathy. This CDR3 is built from 15 residues. V was pared by 4 bases and J by 0 bases, with 10 bases between. Germline assignment: CDR1 MNHEY and CDR2 SVGAGI. Regions amplified from RNA transcripts were the TCR beta CDR3 regions. HTBI primers were employed in a first-round RT-PCR of the TCR CDR3. TCRdb called the multiplex PCR reads again in MiXCR, with one record for every CDR3 protein. The table records hundreds of thousands of distinct CDR3 sequences, around 22% of them present only once. The sample holds many counts of this clonotype.

Specimen: blood. This clonotype was sampled from a woman aged 25 to 45 with Graves' ophthalmopathy. The J gene is TRBJ1-5, the V gene TRBV6-5; D perhaps matches TRBD1 (5 bases). This chain's CDR3 is CASSFRQYSNQPQHF. CDR3 in DNA: TGTGCCAGCAGTTTTCGACAGTATAGCAATCAGCCCCAGCATTTT.